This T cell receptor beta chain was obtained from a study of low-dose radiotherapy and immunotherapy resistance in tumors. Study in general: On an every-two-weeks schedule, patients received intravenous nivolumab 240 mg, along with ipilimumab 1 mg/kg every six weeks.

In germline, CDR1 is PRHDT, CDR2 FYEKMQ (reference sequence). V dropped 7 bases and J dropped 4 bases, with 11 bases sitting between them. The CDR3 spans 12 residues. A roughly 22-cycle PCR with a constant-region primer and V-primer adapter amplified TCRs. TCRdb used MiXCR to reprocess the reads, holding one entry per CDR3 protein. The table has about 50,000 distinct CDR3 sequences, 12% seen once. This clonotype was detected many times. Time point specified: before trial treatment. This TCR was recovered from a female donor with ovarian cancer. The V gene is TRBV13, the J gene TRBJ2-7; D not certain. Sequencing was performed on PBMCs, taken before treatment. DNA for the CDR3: TGTGCCAGCACCATCCTAGGTTACGAGCAGTACTTC. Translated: CASTILGYEQYF.